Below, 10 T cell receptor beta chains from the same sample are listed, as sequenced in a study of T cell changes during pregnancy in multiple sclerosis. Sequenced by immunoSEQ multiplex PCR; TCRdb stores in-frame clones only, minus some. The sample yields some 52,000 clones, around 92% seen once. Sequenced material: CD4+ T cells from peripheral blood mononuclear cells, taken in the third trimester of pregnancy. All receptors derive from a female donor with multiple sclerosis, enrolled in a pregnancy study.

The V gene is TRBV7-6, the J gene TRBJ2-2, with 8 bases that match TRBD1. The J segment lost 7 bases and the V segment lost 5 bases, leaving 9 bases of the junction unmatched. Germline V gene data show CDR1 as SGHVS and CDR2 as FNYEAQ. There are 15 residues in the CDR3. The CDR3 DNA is TGTGCCAGCAGCCCGGGACAGGTCCAAGGCGGGGAGCTGTTTTTT. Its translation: CASSPGQVQGGELFF.

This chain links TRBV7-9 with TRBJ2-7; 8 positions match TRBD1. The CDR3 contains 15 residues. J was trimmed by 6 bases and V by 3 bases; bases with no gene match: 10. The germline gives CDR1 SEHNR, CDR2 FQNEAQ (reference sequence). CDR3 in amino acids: CASSLWRQGIGEQYF. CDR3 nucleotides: TGTGCCAGCAGCTTGTGGAGACAGGGGATTGGCGAGCAGTACTTC.

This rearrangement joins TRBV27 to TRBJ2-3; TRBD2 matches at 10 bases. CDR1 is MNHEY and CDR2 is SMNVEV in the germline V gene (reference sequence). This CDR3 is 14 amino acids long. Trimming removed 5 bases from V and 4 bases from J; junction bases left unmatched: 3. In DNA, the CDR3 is TGTGCCAGCAGTCTAGCGGGGGTTCCAGATACGCAGTATTTT. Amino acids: CASSLAGVPDTQYF.

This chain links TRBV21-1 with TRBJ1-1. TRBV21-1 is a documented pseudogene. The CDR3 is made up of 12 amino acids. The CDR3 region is CASRYWETEAFF. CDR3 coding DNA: TGTGCCAGCAGGTACTGGGAGACTGAAGCTTTCTTT.

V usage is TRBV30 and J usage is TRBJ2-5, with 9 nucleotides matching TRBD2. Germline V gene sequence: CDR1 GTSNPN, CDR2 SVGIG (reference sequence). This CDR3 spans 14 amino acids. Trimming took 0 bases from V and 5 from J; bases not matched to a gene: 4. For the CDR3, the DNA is TGTGCCTGGAGTGTGTGGCGGGGGGGGGAGACCCAGTACTTC. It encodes CAWSVWRGGETQYF.

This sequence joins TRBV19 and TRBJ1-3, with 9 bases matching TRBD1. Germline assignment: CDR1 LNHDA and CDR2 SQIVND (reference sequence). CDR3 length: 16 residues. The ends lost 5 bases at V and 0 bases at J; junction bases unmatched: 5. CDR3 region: CASSAQGASSGNTIYF. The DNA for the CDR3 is TGTGCCAGTAGTGCACAGGGGGCGAGCTCTGGAAACACCATATATTTT.

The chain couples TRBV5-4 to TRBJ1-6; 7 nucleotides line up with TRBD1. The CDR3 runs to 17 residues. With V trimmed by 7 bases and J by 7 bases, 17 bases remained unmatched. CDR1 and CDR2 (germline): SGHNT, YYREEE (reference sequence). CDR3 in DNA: TGTGCCAGCGCCAGTGGGACAGAAATAGGTAGCAATTCACCCCTCCACTTT. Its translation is CASASGTEIGSNSPLHF.

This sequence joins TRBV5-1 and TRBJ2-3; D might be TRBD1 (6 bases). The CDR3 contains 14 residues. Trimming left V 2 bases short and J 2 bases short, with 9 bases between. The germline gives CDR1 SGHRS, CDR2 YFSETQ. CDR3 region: CASSFQGYTDTQYF. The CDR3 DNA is TGCGCCAGCAGCTTCCAGGGGTACACAGATACGCAGTATTTT.

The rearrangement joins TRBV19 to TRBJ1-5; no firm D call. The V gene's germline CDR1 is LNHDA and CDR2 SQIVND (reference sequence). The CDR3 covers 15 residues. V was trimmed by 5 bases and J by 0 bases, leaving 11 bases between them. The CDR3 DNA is TGTGCCAGTAGTGCAGGTTACCTTAGCAATCAGCCCCAGCATTTT. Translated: CASSAGYLSNQPQHF.

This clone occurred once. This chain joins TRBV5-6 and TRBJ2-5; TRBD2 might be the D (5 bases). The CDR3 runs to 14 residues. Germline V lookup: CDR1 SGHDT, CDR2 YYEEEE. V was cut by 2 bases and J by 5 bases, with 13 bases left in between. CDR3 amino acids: CASSFYNGMETQYF. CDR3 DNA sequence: TGTGCCAGCAGCTTTTACAACGGGATGGAGACCCAGTACTTC. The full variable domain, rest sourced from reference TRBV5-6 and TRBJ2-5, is DAGVTQSPTHLIKTRGQQVTLRCSPKSGHDTVSWYQQALGQGPQFIFQYYEEEERQRGNFPDRFSGHQFPNYSSELNVNALLLGDSALYLCASSFYNGMETQYFGPGTRLLVL.